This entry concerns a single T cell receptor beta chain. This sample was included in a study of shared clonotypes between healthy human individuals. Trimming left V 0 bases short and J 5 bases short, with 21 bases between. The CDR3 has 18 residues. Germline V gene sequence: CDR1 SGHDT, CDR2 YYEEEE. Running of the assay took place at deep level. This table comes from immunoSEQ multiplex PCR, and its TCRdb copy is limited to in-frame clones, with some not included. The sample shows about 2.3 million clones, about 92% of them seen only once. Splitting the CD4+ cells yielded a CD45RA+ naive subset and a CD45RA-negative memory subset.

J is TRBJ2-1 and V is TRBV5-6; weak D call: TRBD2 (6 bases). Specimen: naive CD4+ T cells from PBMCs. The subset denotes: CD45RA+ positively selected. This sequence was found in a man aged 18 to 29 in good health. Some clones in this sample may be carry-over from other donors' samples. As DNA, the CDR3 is TGTGCCAGCAGCTTGGTTGTTAGGTCGGCTAGCGCTCACAATGAGCAGTTCTTC. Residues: CASSLVVRSASAHNEQFF.